Below, 22 T cell receptor beta chains from the same sample are listed, as sequenced in a study of shared clonotypes between healthy human individuals. Generated by immunoSEQ multiplex PCR, the TCRdb table keeps only in-frame clones and is missing some. The data hold 1.5 million to 2.5 million clones, with roughly 94% observed a single time. Naive CD8 cells lacked CD45RO and underwent positive selection for CCR7, leaving out terminally differentiated effector memory CD45RA+ cells. The sample taken for sequencing was naive CD8+ T cells sorted from blood. The receptor source for this set is a man in his late teens or twenties in good health.

The chain combines TRBV19 with TRBJ2-1, with 7 bases identical to TRBD2. This CDR3 has 17 residues. Germline-derived CDR1 and CDR2 are LNHDA and SQIVND (reference sequence). V was pared by 0 bases and J by 3 bases, with 8 bases of the junction left unmatched. CDR3 bases: TGTGCCAGTAGTATAGATCTTGCAGCGGGAAGCTACAATGAGCAGTTCTTC. Translating it yields CASSIDLAAGSYNEQFF.

Comment on this clone: The identical CDR3 is also encoded by other nucleotide sequences in the sample. The chain has TRBV27 and TRBJ2-7, with D maybe TRBD2 (6 bases). The V and J ends lost 3 bases and 0 bases respectively, with 9 bases between them. The CDR3 is 14 residues long. The V gene's germline CDR1 is MNHEY and CDR2 SMNVEV (reference sequence). The chain's CDR3 is CASSFAGPSYEQYF. The CDR3 DNA is TGTGCCAGCAGTTTTGCGGGGCCCTCCTACGAGCAGTACTTC.

The table lists this clone with a count of one. The chain couples TRBV7-8 to TRBJ2-2; TRBD1 might be the D (5 bases). Trimming pared 3 bases from V and 0 bases from J, leaving 17 bases between. This CDR3 has 18 residues. From germline, CDR1 is SGHVS and CDR2 FQNEAQ. In DNA form, the CDR3 reads TGTGCCAGCAGCTTTGGGGCCCTTCCGTTCGCGAACACCGGGGAGCTGTTTTTT. It codes for CASSFGALPFANTGELFF.

The chain links TRBV9 to TRBJ1-5; D uncertain. Looked up from germline, CDR1 is SGDLS and CDR2 is YYNGEE. The ends were cut back, 0 bases at V and 8 bases at J, with 12 bases in the middle. CDR3 length: 14 amino acids. The CDR3 reads CASSVAEGPEPQHF. The CDR3 DNA reads TGTGCCAGCAGCGTAGCAGAGGGTCCGGAGCCCCAGCATTTT. Full variable domain (outside the CDR3, taken from reference TRBV9 and TRBJ1-5): DSGVTQTPKHLITATGQRVTLRCSPRSGDLSVYWYQQSLDQGLQFLIQYYNGEERAKGNILERFSAQQFPDLHSELNLSSLELGDSALYFCASSVAEGPEPQHFGDGTRLSIL.

V is TRBV4-1 and J is TRBJ2-5; weak D call: TRBD2 (6 bases). Trimming cost V 4 bases and J 2 bases, with 14 bases left between them. This CDR3 is 15 amino acids long. Germline CDR1 MGHRA, CDR2 YSYEKL. DNA for the CDR3: TGCGCCAGCAGCCCGACTACGGGAGCGCAAGAGACCCAGTACTTC. Its translation: CASSPTTGAQETQYF.

This chain links TRBV14 with TRBJ2-3, with D uncertain. Germline CDR1 reads SGHDN; CDR2 reads FVKESK. The germline V and J ends were trimmed by 0 bases and 4 bases, with 5 bases remaining between them. This CDR3 has 13 residues. The CDR3 is CASSQEGSDTQYF. DNA for the CDR3: TGTGCCAGCAGCCAAGAAGGCTCAGATACGCAGTATTTT.

The V call is TRBV18, the J call TRBJ2-5; D is tentatively TRBD1 or TRBD2 (5 bases each). V was trimmed by 0 bases and J by 0 bases, leaving 14 bases between them. The V gene's germline CDR1 is KGHSH and CDR2 LQKENI. This CDR3 is 17 amino acids long. In DNA, the CDR3 is TGTGCCAGCTCACCACCAGGGGCGGGCGCGTACCAAGAGACCCAGTACTTC. As protein: CASSPPGAGAYQETQYF.

V is TRBV5-4 and J is TRBJ1-2; D is possibly TRBD1 (6 bases). The germline V gene encodes CDR1 SGHNT and CDR2 YYREEE (reference sequence). This CDR3 is built from 15 residues. The germline V and J ends were trimmed by 4 bases and 0 bases, with 13 bases remaining between them. CDR3 sequence reads: CASSPPDSANYGYTF. The CDR3 coding sequence is TGTGCCAGCAGCCCCCCGGACAGCGCTAACTATGGCTACACCTTC.

The V gene is TRBV7-9, the J gene TRBJ1-2; D is undetermined. The V end lost 2 bases, the J end lost 4 bases, and 11 bases lay between the germline ends. Germline V gives CDR1 SEHNR, CDR2 FQNEAQ (reference sequence). This CDR3 region has 14 residues. CDR3 nucleotide sequence: TGTGCCAGCAGCTTACCAGGATGGAGCTATGGCTACACCTTC. This gives the protein CASSLPGWSYGYTF.

The chain carries TRBV10-3 and TRBJ2-2, with D possibly TRBD1 on 5 matching bases. CDR3 length: 16 residues. V gave up 3 bases and J gave up 4 bases, with 15 bases separating them. CDR1 is ENHRY, CDR2 SYGVKD, per germline. CDR3 sequence reads: CAISDQGRTVTGELFF. In nucleotides, the CDR3 is TGTGCCATCAGTGATCAGGGTCGGACGGTCACCGGGGAGCTGTTTTTT.

The chain joins TRBV6-6 to TRBJ2-7; 8 bases are a match to TRBD1. The CDR3 has 15 amino acids. Germline loops: CDR1 MNHNY, CDR2 SVGAGI (reference sequence). Losses at the gene ends were 5 bases for V and 7 bases for J; bases not matched to a gene: 13. The CDR3 spells CASSALDRVTDEQYF. The CDR3 region has the DNA TGTGCCAGCAGTGCCCTGGACAGGGTGACGGATGAGCAGTACTTC.

The rearrangement links TRBV6-5 to TRBJ2-1; 7 bases agree with TRBD1. The germline gives CDR1 MNHEY, CDR2 SVGAGI. This CDR3 contains 16 residues. Trimming took 0 bases from V and 4 from J; bases not matched to a gene: 6. CDR3 sequence reads: CASSYSVGQIYNEQFF. DNA of the CDR3: TGTGCCAGCAGTTACTCGGTGGGACAGATATACAATGAGCAGTTCTTC.

This rearrangement joins TRBV9 to TRBJ1-2, with D unresolved. Trimming stripped 3 bases from V and 3 bases from J, with 18 bases between. The CDR3 has 16 residues. Germline V gene lookup returns CDR1 SGDLS and CDR2 YYNGEE. The CDR3 sequence is CASSAGPILTDYGYTF. The CDR3 DNA reads TGTGCCAGCAGCGCCGGGCCTATCTTAACGGACTATGGCTACACCTTC.

Points on this clone: The same CDR3 also results from other DNA sequences found in this sample. The rearrangement links TRBV13 to TRBJ2-2; no clear D gene. Germline assignment: CDR1 PRHDT and CDR2 FYEKMQ (reference sequence). V lost 3 bases and J lost 1, with 3 bases in between. This CDR3 is 13 amino acids long. The DNA for the CDR3 is TGTGCCAGCAGCTTGGGGAACACCGGGGAGCTGTTTTTT. Translation: CASSLGNTGELFF.

The chain carries TRBV7-9 and TRBJ1-3; 7 nucleotides line up with TRBD1. The junction had 6 bases not matched to a gene; V was cut back by 4 bases and J by 3 bases. Germline lookup yields CDR1 SEHNR and CDR2 FQNEAQ (reference sequence). The CDR3 is 15 amino acids. This CDR3 reads CASSSNRDSGNTIYF. The CDR3, as DNA: TGTGCCAGCAGCTCCAACCGGGACAGTGGAAACACCATATATTTT.

V is TRBV6-1 and J is TRBJ1-4, with D unresolved. Germline V gene data show CDR1 as MNHNS and CDR2 as SASEGT. This CDR3 has 14 amino acids. The V and J ends lost 8 bases and 0 bases respectively, with 10 bases between them. The CDR3 DNA sequence: TGTGCCAGCGCGGATTTTCCAACTAATGAAAAACTGTTTTTT. This codes for CASADFPTNEKLFF.

The chain carries TRBV4-1 and TRBJ1-4; 10 bases map to TRBD1. Per germline, CDR1 MGHRA and CDR2 YSYEKL. This CDR3 is built from 16 residues. Trimming removed 4 bases from V and 8 bases from J; junction bases left unmatched: 10. DNA for the CDR3: TGCGCCAGCAGCCCCCGGGACAGGGGTATTGGGGAAAAACTGTTTTTT. It is translated as CASSPRDRGIGEKLFF.

This clone is a singleton in its sample. The V call is TRBV10-3, the J call TRBJ2-3, with TRBD1 matching 8 bases. V shed 7 bases, J shed 0 bases, and the junction held 6 bases outside the gene matches. The CDR3 sequence is 15 residues long. Germline CDR1 is ENHRY and CDR2 is SYGVKD. CDR3 coding DNA: TGTGCCATCACCGCTGGGGACAGGAGCACAGATACGCAGTATTTT. Its protein is CAITAGDRSTDTQYF.

The rearrangement links TRBV9 to TRBJ2-7; D remains unclear. Germline V gene lookup returns CDR1 SGDLS and CDR2 YYNGEE. V lost 3 bases and J 4 bases, leaving 11 bases between the germline ends. The CDR3 totals 13 residues. The CDR3 here is CASSADMGYEQYF. DNA of the CDR3: TGTGCCAGCAGCGCCGACATGGGTTACGAGCAGTACTTC.

V usage is TRBV29-1 and J usage is TRBJ1-2; D might be TRBD1 (5 bases). The V end was cut by 0 bases, the J end by 4 bases, with 12 bases between. There are 14 residues in the CDR3. CDR1 is SQVTM, CDR2 ANQGSEA, per germline. This chain's CDR3 is CSVEDMGRVYGYTF. In nucleotides, the CDR3 is TGCAGCGTTGAAGATATGGGGCGGGTCTATGGCTACACCTTC.

V gene TRBV7-9 combines with J gene TRBJ2-3; 10 bases align to TRBD2. CDR1 is SEHNR, CDR2 FQNEAQ, per germline (reference sequence). Trimming cost V 5 bases and J 0 bases; bases outside gene matches: 2. The CDR3 is 15 residues long. The CDR3 spells CASSTLAGSTDTQYF. The CDR3 DNA reads as TGTGCCAGCAGCACACTAGCGGGGAGCACAGATACGCAGTATTTT.

V and J are TRBV7-9 and TRBJ2-6; D unresolved. CDR3 length equals 16 residues. Germline values: CDR1 SEHNR, CDR2 FQNEAQ (reference sequence). V was pared by 5 bases and J by 2 bases, with 13 bases between. As DNA, the CDR3 is TGTGCCAGCAGCCTAGGCCTCGACCCTGGGGCCAACGTCCTGACTTTC. This translates into CASSLGLDPGANVLTF. Combining the CDR3 with reference TRBV7-9 and TRBJ2-6 gives the whole variable domain DTGVSQNPRHKITKRGQNVTFRCDPISEHNRLYWYRQTLGQGPEFLTYFQNEAQLEKSRLLSDRFSAERPKGSFSTLEIQRTEQGDSAMYLCASSLGLDPGANVLTFGAGSRLTVL.